This entry lists 15 T cell receptor beta chains sequenced from one sample in a study of tumor-infiltrating lymphocytes in primary liver carcinoma. TCR beta cDNA was reverse-transcribed from around 0.55 ug of total RNA. The reaction used a constant-region primer and ProtoScript II reverse transcriptase. Generation of the TCR beta libraries relied on three nested multiplex PCR rounds using slightly modified ARM-PCR. PCR rounds one and two used TRBV1-TRBV30 forward primers with a C-beta reverse primer for 10 cycles each. TCRdb ran MiXCR on the multiplex PCR reads and lists one entry per CDR3 protein. The sample gives about 190,000 distinct CDR3 sequences, around four fifths of which show up once; 15% to 20% is in the top ten. The roughly 19-32 mg bulk tissue piece was not sorted before simultaneous RNA and DNA extraction. The sequenced sample consisted of tumor tissue from primary liver carcinoma. These receptors were taken from a man aged 35 to 55 with primary liver carcinoma and hepatitis B virus infection.

Turning to this clonotype: Possible read error: a much larger clone is one base away. V and J are TRBV28 and TRBJ1-3; D is unclear. The germline V gene encodes CDR1 MDHEN and CDR2 SYDVKM. This CDR3 spans 12 amino acids. CDR3 in amino acids: CASILTGNTIYF. The CDR3 DNA reads TGTGCCAGCATTTTAACTGGAAACACCATATATTTT.

The genes are TRBV29-1 and TRBJ2-5, with 12 positions matching TRBD1. This CDR3 is 16 amino acids long. Germline V gives CDR1 SQVTM, CDR2 ANQGSEA. After removal of 7 bases from V and 6 bases from J, the junction contained 15 bases not matched to a gene. The CDR3 nucleotides read TGCAGCGCCCCAAGTCCCGGGACAGGGGGCATGAAGACCCAGTACTTC. Translated: CSAPSPGTGGMKTQYF.

The chain links TRBV5-4 to TRBJ2-1, with no clear D. The CDR3 spans 16 residues. Between the trimmed V and J ends, which lost 0 bases and 3 bases, there was a span of 13 bases. CDR1 and CDR2 (germline): SGHNT, YYREEE (reference sequence). The CDR3 region has the DNA TGTGCCAGCAGCTTGGACGGTCAACACTGCTACAATGAGCAGTTCTTC. Translating it yields CASSLDGQHCYNEQFF.

V and J are TRBV29-1 and TRBJ1-2; the match to TRBD1 covers 12 bases. Germline V CDR1 and CDR2: SQVTM, ANQGSEA. This CDR3 is built from 15 residues. CDR3 DNA: TGCAGTGCTGCATACACCGGGACAGGGGGCTTGGGCTACACCTTC. This translates into CSAAYTGTGGLGYTF. Together with reference TRBV29-1 and TRBJ1-2, the CDR3 gives the full variable domain: SAVISQKPSRDICQRGTSLTIQCQVDSQVTMMFWYRQQPGQSLTLIATANQGSEATYESGFVIDKFPISRPNLTFSTLTVSNMSPEDSSIYLCSAAYTGTGGLGYTFGSGTRLTVV.

A remark on this clonotype: Germline is not matched at one junction end, which may reflect a read error. The V call is TRBV11-2, the J call TRBJ2-3; D possibly corresponds to TRBD1 (6 bases). CDR1 SGHAT and CDR2 FQNNGV come from the germline V gene. The CDR3 is 16 amino acids. The CDR3 region is CASSRRSTGNTVTQYF. DNA of the CDR3: TGTGCCAGCAGTAGAAGAAGTACAGGGAACACAGTTACGCAGTACTTT.

As regards this clonotype: The junction does not match germline at one end; this may be a read error. V usage is TRBV29-1 and J usage is TRBJ2-2; a possible D gene is TRBD2 (5 bases). Germline loops: CDR1 SQVTM, CDR2 ANQGSEA. CDR3 size: 13 residues. The CDR3 protein is CSLAQKPTGKLFF. CDR3 bases: TGCAGCCTTGCACAAAAACCGACCGGGAAGCTGTTTTTT.

Remarks on this clonotype: The germline gene is not matched at one end of the junction; a read error may be the cause. The gene calls are TRBV29-1 and TRBJ2-1; 12 bases map to TRBD2. Germline V gives CDR1 SQVTM, CDR2 ANQGSEA. The CDR3 sequence is 14 residues long. CDR3 in amino acids: CSVGLAGVSDELFF. Written as DNA, the CDR3 is TGCAGCGTTGGACTAGCGGGAGTTTCCGATGAGCTGTTTTTC.

V gene TRBV4-2 combines with J gene TRBJ2-7, with D perhaps assigned TRBD1 or TRBD2 (5 bases each). Germline CDR1 reads LGHNA; CDR2 reads YNFKEQ. CDR3 length: 15 amino acids. CDR3 DNA sequence: TGTGTCAGTGGTCAAGATAAGGGGAGCGACTACGAGCAGTACTTC. Protein sequence: CVSGQDKGSDYEQYF.

To note about this clonotype: A much larger clone lies one base from this, so it may be a read error. V is TRBV28 and J is TRBJ2-3, with 11 bases fitting TRBD2. The ends lost 6 bases at V and 6 bases at J; junction bases unmatched: 14. This CDR3 has 17 amino acids. In germline, CDR1 is MDHEN, CDR2 SYDVKM. CDR3 in amino acids: CASRLLRTSGSRDTQYF. The CDR3 DNA reads TGTGCCAGCAGACTACTTCGGACTAGCGGGTCACGGGATACGCAGTATTTT.

With respect to this clonotype: Germline and junction disagree at one end, which may indicate a read error. J is TRBJ2-7 and V is TRBV11-1; possible D gene TRBD2, 6 bases. The V gene's germline CDR1 is SGHAT and CDR2 FQDESV (reference sequence). The CDR3 totals 13 residues. The CDR3 region is CVSSLTVGGEQYF. The CDR3, as DNA: TGTGTCAGCAGTTTAACGGTCGGGGGCGAGCAGTACTTC.

Notes on this clonotype: At one end the junction does not follow the germline gene, possibly because of a read error. The rearrangement uses TRBV5-8 and TRBJ1-5; TRBD1 matches at 11 bases. Germline assignment: CDR1 SGHTS and CDR2 YDEGEE. This CDR3 is built from 16 residues. CDR3 protein: CTSSRWDRGADQPQHF. CDR3 DNA sequence: TGTACCAGCAGTAGATGGGACAGGGGGGCGGATCAGCCCCAGCATTTC.

About this clonotype: A read error may produce the germline difference seen at one junction end. The chain couples TRBV5-4 to TRBJ2-4; D possibly corresponds to TRBD1 (6 bases). The germline CDR1 and CDR2 sequences are SGHNT and YYREEE (reference sequence). The CDR3 covers 13 residues. The CDR3 coding sequence is TGTACCAGCAGCTCCGGACAGAGGGTCATTCAGTACTTC. This encodes CTSSSGQRVIQYF. Using reference TRBV5-4 and TRBJ2-4 for the parts outside the CDR3, the full variable domain is ETGVTQSPTHLIKTRGQQVTLRCSSQSGHNTVSWYQQALGQGPQFIFQYYREEENGRGNFPPRFSGLQFPNYSSELNVNALELDDSALYLCTSSSGQRVIQYFGAGTRLSVL.

Of note for this clonotype: At one end the junction does not follow the germline gene, possibly because of a read error. The chain is built from TRBV11-1 and TRBJ2-1; 7 nucleotides align to TRBD2. Germline CDR1 reads SGHAT; CDR2 reads FQDESV (reference sequence). The CDR3 totals 12 residues. This CDR3 reads CTSSDVAGKQFF. The CDR3 DNA follows: TGTACCAGCAGCGATGTAGCGGGTAAGCAGTTCTTC.

The chain links TRBV28 to TRBJ1-2, with 9 nucleotides matching TRBD1. The CDR3 has 16 amino acids. Germline V gene lookup returns CDR1 MDHEN and CDR2 SYDVKM. This CDR3 is CVNSTPPGTGTYGYTF. CDR3 in DNA: TGTGTCAACAGTACACCCCCCGGGACAGGGACCTATGGCTACACCTTC.

This clonotype has a count of ten or more. This sequence joins TRBV29-1 and TRBJ2-4; D possibly matches TRBD1 or TRBD2 (6 bases each). Germline V gene sequence: CDR1 SQVTM, CDR2 ANQGSEA. V was shortened by 7 bases and J by 0 bases, with 10 bases between the two germline ends. This CDR3 is 13 amino acids long. Here the CDR3 DNA reads TGCAGCGGGGGGGACATAGCCAAAAACATTCAGTACTTC. Translated, it gives CSGGDIAKNIQYF.